This T cell receptor (beta chain) derives from a study of blood T cell repertoires in COVID-19. Background on the study: Sites in the United States, Italy and Spain provided acute and convalescent COVID-19 samples. T cells, B-cell-depleted T cells, or PBMCs supplied cDNA or gDNA.

Germline CDR1 reads SGHNT; CDR2 reads YYREEE (reference sequence). CDR3 length: 14 residues. V dropped 1 base and J dropped 4; count of bases not matched to a gene: 3. In the study's own analysis: Nucleated cell counts were estimated from reference gene primer amplification. TCRdb's copy holds only in-frame clones and misses some; the assay was immunoSEQ multiplex PCR. That table furnishes V, J and clone size, whereas the DNA furnished D and trimming. Of some 130,000 clones in the sample, 88% were seen once. The material sequenced was peripheral blood. This clonotype was sampled from a man in his fifties with acute or convalescent COVID-19. The chain has TRBV5-4 and TRBJ1-2, with 8 bases lining up with TRBD1. This chain's CDR3 is CASSLSGGGYGYTF. The DNA for the CDR3 is TGTGCCAGCAGCTTGTCAGGGGGCGGCTATGGCTACACCTTC. The full variable domain, its missing parts supplied by reference TRBV5-4 and TRBJ1-2, is ETGVTQSPTHLIKTRGQQVTLRCSSQSGHNTVSWYQQALGQGPQFIFQYYREEENGRGNFPPRFSGLQFPNYSSELNVNALELDDSALYLCASSLSGGGYGYTFGSGTRLTVV.